The source of this TCR beta chain is a study of identical twins. Ten or more counts support this clonotype. TCRdb analysed the 5' RACE reads with MiXCR anew, one entry per CDR3 protein. Altogether 550,000 to 800,000 distinct CDR3 sequences are present, around 7.5% being singletons, with the ten largest covering 1.6%. Trimming removed 4 bases from V and 2 bases from J; junction bases left unmatched: 5. The germline gives CDR1 MGHRA, CDR2 YSYEKL. The CDR3 sequence is 15 residues long. These data also featured in a second study, about yellow fever vaccine responses in identical twins.

Sequencing used PBMCs. This receptor was taken from a woman between 18 and 29 years old in good health. This chain links TRBV4-1 with TRBJ2-7, with 10 positions matching TRBD2. CDR3 bases: TGCGCCAGCAGCCTAACTAGCGGGGACACCTACGAGCAGTACTTC. It codes for CASSLTSGDTYEQYF.